A selection of T cell receptor beta chains follows, all from one sample in a study of cytomegalovirus exposure and HLA in healthy donors. The repertoire was sequenced with immunoSEQ multiplex PCR; TCRdb's copy has only in-frame clones and lacks some. The table has 130,000 or so clones, about 8% seen once. The sequenced sample was PBMCs. The receptors derive from a woman in her thirties or forties in good health and CMV-seropositive. Each CDR3 is given with its conserved first and last residue. A D gene is named only where the DNA matches it firmly. Clone size appears in some rows only: once, few, many, or a class for an expanded clone.

D gene | clone size | J gene | V gene | CDR3 protein | CDR3 DNA
NA | NA | TRBJ2-5 | TRBV5-1 | CASSRTDSEETQYF | TGCGCCAGCAGCCGAACAGACAGCGAAGAGACCCAGTACTTC
TRBD2 | few | TRBJ2-7 | TRBV28 | CASILSTSVPEQYF | TGTGCCAGCATCCTGTCGACTAGCGTCCCCGAGCAGTACTTC
NA | few | TRBJ2-7 | TRBV6-1 | CASSEARQLRYEQYF | TGTGCCAGCAGTGAAGCACGACAGCTTCGCTACGAGCAGTACTTC
NA | NA | TRBJ2-7 | TRBV5-1 | CASSSPGTPYEQYF | TGCGCCAGCAGCTCACCCGGGACACCGTACGAGCAGTACTTC
NA | many | TRBJ2-1 | TRBV6-4 | CASSDSTQGGDEQFF | TGTGCCAGCAGTGACTCAACCCAGGGGGGCGATGAGCAGTTCTTC
TRBD1 | NA | TRBJ1-1 | TRBV4-1 | CASSPSGGAGTEAFF | TGCGCCAGCAGCCCCTCAGGGGGCGCGGGCACTGAAGCTTTCTTT
TRBD1 | few | TRBJ2-7 | TRBV28 | CASSLTWTGDYEQYF | TGTGCCAGCAGTTTGACCTGGACAGGGGATTACGAGCAGTACTTC
NA | few | TRBJ2-2 | TRBV10-2 | CASSDRDTGELFF | TGCGCCAGCAGTGACAGGGACACCGGGGAGCTGTTTTTT
NA | few | TRBJ1-2 | TRBV30 | CAWGHGGSYGYTF | TGTGCCTGGGGACACGGGGGAAGCTATGGCTACACCTTC
TRBD2 | few | TRBJ2-7 | TRBV5-6 | CASSLLLAGGRYEQYF | TGTGCCAGCAGCTTGCTACTAGCGGGGGGCCGCTACGAGCAGTACTTC
TRBD2 | NA | TRBJ2-1 | TRBV12-5 | CASGPTGRLNEQFF | TGTGCTAGTGGTCCCACCGGGAGGCTCAATGAGCAGTTCTTC
NA | NA | TRBJ1-4 | TRBV5-4 | CASSLMKGRNEKLFF | TGTGCCAGCAGCCTCATGAAAGGGAGGAATGAAAAACTGTTTTTT
NA | few | TRBJ1-1 | TRBV5-1 | CASSLAGGGNTEAFF | TGCGCCAGCAGCTTGGCCGGGGGGGGGAACACTGAAGCTTTCTTT
NA | NA | TRBJ2-5 | TRBV6-6 | CASSPRTQETQYF | TGTGCCAGCAGCCCCAGGACACAAGAGACCCAGTACTTC
NA | few | TRBJ2-1 | TRBV7-9 | CASSPTAYNEQFF | TGTGCCAGCAGCCCGACAGCCTACAATGAGCAGTTCTTC
NA | few | TRBJ2-4 | TRBV2 | CASSLGLAKNIQYF | TGTGCCAGCAGTTTAGGACTGGCCAAAAACATTCAGTACTTC
TRBD1 | NA | TRBJ1-2 | TRBV2 | CASSENTGGNYGYTF | TGTGCCAGCAGTGAAAACACAGGGGGTAACTATGGCTACACCTTC
TRBD1 | NA | TRBJ1-4 | TRBV29-1 | CSVGGQGGEKLFF | TGCAGCGTTGGGGGACAGGGCGGTGAAAAACTGTTTTTT
TRBD1 | few | TRBJ2-2 | TRBV25-1 | CASSNNRGRFPNTGELFF | TGTGCCAGCAGTAACAACAGGGGGCGGTTTCCTAACACCGGGGAGCTGTTTTTT
TRBD1 | NA | TRBJ2-7 | TRBV15 | CATSRDPGQWSEQYF | TGTGCCACCAGCAGAGATCCGGGACAGTGGTCCGAGCAGTACTTC
TRBD1 | NA | TRBJ1-1 | TRBV6-6 | CASSYSDRASEAFF | TGTGCCAGCAGTTATTCCGACAGGGCCTCTGAAGCTTTCTTT
NA | NA | TRBJ2-6 | TRBV19 | CASSKTSGANALTF | TGTGCCAGTAGTAAGACCTCTGGGGCCAACGCCCTGACTTTC
NA | NA | TRBJ2-1 | TRBV7-3 | CASSQTSSGYNEQFF | TGTGCCAGCAGCCAGACTAGTTCGGGGTACAATGAGCAGTTCTTC
NA | few | TRBJ1-2 | TRBV5-5 | CASSLGPEGGYTF | TGTGCCAGCAGCCTCGGGCCCGAGGGAGGCTACACCTTC